This T cell receptor beta chain emerged from a study of blood T cell repertoires in COVID-19. The table came from immunoSEQ multiplex PCR; TCRdb's copy has only in-frame clones and leaves some out. The table includes some 98,000 clones, about four fifths detected once. This clone came up a few times. CDR3 size: 18 residues. Germline CDR1 reads MRHNA; CDR2 reads SNTAGT. V shed 2 bases, J shed 2 bases, and the junction held 15 bases outside the gene matches. This receptor was taken from a human donor in a cohort sampled during active COVID-19. The V and J genes are TRBV6-4 and TRBJ2-7, with 7 bases lining up with TRBD1. Sequencing used peripheral blood. The DNA for the CDR3 is TGTGCCAGCAGTGACCGGGGAAACAGGGGCTCGGAACCCTACGAGCAGTACTTC. As protein: CASSDRGNRGSEPYEQYF.